The 21 T cell receptor beta chains listed next were all sequenced from one sample in a study of T cell responses to AZD1222 COVID-19 vaccine. Clones were sequenced by immunoSEQ multiplex PCR, and TCRdb holds only the in-frame ones, with some missing. The data contain some 130,000 clones, 70% to 90% of them seen just once; the ten biggest clones take up 1.5% to 2%. This specimen consisted of peripheral blood, obtained on day 0 of AZD1222 vaccination. Receptor source: an adult in good health.

This clone was seen just once. The genes are TRBV24-1 and TRBJ1-2, with D hard to call. This CDR3 is 13 amino acids long. The V end lost 3 bases, the J end lost 4 bases, and 8 bases lay between the germline ends. Germline assignment: CDR1 KGHDR and CDR2 SFDVKD. The DNA of the CDR3 is TGTGCCACCAGTGATGGGTGGTTCTATGGCTACACCTTC. Its translation is CATSDGWFYGYTF.

This chain connects TRBV3-1 (or the pseudogene TRBV3-2) to TRBJ2-5; D not resolved. The CDR3 consists of 14 residues. V was pared by 4 bases and J by 4 bases, with 13 bases between. CDR1 LGHDT and CDR2 YNNKEL come from the germline V gene (reference sequence). The CDR3 sequence: CASSPRKGLETQYF. The CDR3 DNA follows: TGTGCCAGCAGCCCGAGAAAAGGGTTAGAGACCCAGTACTTC.

The chain combines TRBV2 with TRBJ1-1, with 8 bases fitting TRBD1. Germline trimming cut 6 bases from V and 6 bases from J; bases unmatched to any gene: 6. The CDR3 sequence is 13 residues long. Germline CDR1 SNHLY, CDR2 FYNNEI. CDR3 sequence reads: CASRNRGSAEAFF. The CDR3 region has the DNA TGTGCCAGCAGGAACAGGGGGTCGGCTGAAGCTTTCTTT. Full variable domain (remainder filled in from reference TRBV2 and TRBJ1-1): EPEVTQTPSHQVTQMGQEVILRCVPISNHLYFYWYRQILGQKVEFLVSFYNNEISEKSEIFDDQFSVERPDGSNFTLKIRSTKLEDSAMYFCASRNRGSAEAFFGQGTRLTVV.

This chain connects TRBV7-9 to TRBJ1-1; 8 bases are shared with TRBD1. This CDR3 has 16 residues. The junction had 8 bases not matched to a gene; V was cut back by 1 base and J by 4 bases. Germline loops: CDR1 SEHNR, CDR2 FQNEAQ (reference sequence). CDR3 protein: CASSLVAGGIGTEAFF. CDR3 DNA sequence: TGTGCCAGCAGCTTAGTGGCAGGGGGCATTGGCACTGAAGCTTTCTTT.

The chain links TRBV29-1 to TRBJ1-4; no clear D. The V and J ends lost 4 bases and 3 bases respectively, with 12 bases between them. Germline assignment: CDR1 SQVTM and CDR2 ANQGSEA. CDR3 length: 14 residues. CDR3 residues: CSVALFEANEKLFF. Here the CDR3 DNA reads TGCAGCGTTGCCCTCTTCGAGGCTAATGAAAAACTGTTTTTT.

The J gene is TRBJ1-2, the V gene TRBV24-1; tentatively, D is TRBD1 (5 bases). The CDR3 runs to 16 residues. V was clipped by 2 bases and J by 4 bases, with 16 bases between them. The germline V gene encodes CDR1 KGHDR and CDR2 SFDVKD. The CDR3 loop is CATSDWEAGIGYGYTF. CDR3 coding DNA: TGTGCCACCAGTGATTGGGAGGCAGGGATCGGCTATGGCTACACCTTC.

This chain links TRBV27 with TRBJ2-3; either TRBD1 or TRBD2 may supply D (5 bases each). CDR1 is MNHEY and CDR2 is SMNVEV in the germline V gene (reference sequence). CDR3 size: 23 residues. The ends were cut back, 0 bases at V and 1 base at J, with 32 bases in the middle. CDR3 sequence: CASSLSIGARWQGGLSGTDTQYF. The CDR3, as DNA: TGTGCCAGCAGTTTATCTATTGGTGCGAGGTGGCAGGGCGGGCTCAGTGGCACAGATACGCAGTATTTT.

V gene TRBV3-1 (or the pseudogene TRBV3-2) combines with J gene TRBJ2-5; D is ambiguous. Germline V gives CDR1 LGHDT, CDR2 YNNKEL (reference sequence). V was clipped by 4 bases and J by 2 bases, with 8 bases between them. The CDR3 consists of 13 residues. CDR3: CASSRDWQETQYF. Written as DNA, the CDR3 is TGTGCCAGCAGCCGGGATTGGCAAGAGACCCAGTACTTC.

This clone was recorded once. The chain has TRBV11-2 and TRBJ1-4; 7 bases map to TRBD1. The ends lost 4 bases at V and 7 bases at J; junction bases unmatched: 9. Germline CDR1 reads SGHAT; CDR2 reads FQNNGV. The CDR3 totals 15 residues. The CDR3 loop is CASSSSRTGFEKLFF. DNA for the CDR3: TGTGCCAGCAGCTCATCCAGGACAGGATTTGAAAAACTGTTTTTT.

The V gene is TRBV30, the J gene TRBJ2-3; D is undetermined. Germline CDR1 reads GTSNPN; CDR2 reads SVGIG (reference sequence). The V and J ends lost 2 bases and 2 bases respectively, with 5 bases between them. The CDR3 extends over 12 amino acids. CDR3 bases: TGTGCCTGGAGTCCAGACACAGATACGCAGTATTTT. Its protein product is CAWSPDTDTQYF.

The chain has TRBV19 and TRBJ2-5; maybe TRBD1 (6 bases). Germline V gives CDR1 LNHDA, CDR2 SQIVND (reference sequence). The ends were cut back, 10 bases at V and 5 bases at J, with 29 bases in the middle. The CDR3 is 17 amino acids. The CDR3 nucleotides are TGTGCCACCAGAAAGGCCATACCGGGACACTTGGGGGAGACCCAGTACTTC. Its translation is CATRKAIPGHLGETQYF.

The CDR3 DNA sequence: TGTGCCAGCAGCTTGCGGCAGGGGGGCGAGCAGTACTTC. Translation gives CASSLRQGGEQYF. This chain connects TRBV7-2 to TRBJ2-7, with a possible D match to TRBD1 (7 bases). Between the trimmed V and J ends, which lost 3 bases and 6 bases, there was a span of 12 bases. Germline lookup yields CDR1 SGHTA and CDR2 FQGNSA. The CDR3 length is 13 residues.

The V gene is TRBV18, the J gene TRBJ2-4, with 11 bases that match TRBD2. The germline gives CDR1 KGHSH, CDR2 LQKENI. Losses at the gene ends were 3 bases for V and 9 bases for J; bases not matched to a gene: 4. The CDR3 is 14 amino acids. CDR3 region: CASSPLAGGGIQYF. DNA of the CDR3: TGTGCCAGCTCACCCCTAGCGGGAGGAGGCATTCAGTACTTC.

The V call is TRBV9, the J call TRBJ1-6; D not resolved. The CDR3 has 15 amino acids. V lost 3 bases and J lost 5, with 12 bases in between. The V gene's germline CDR1 is SGDLS and CDR2 YYNGEE. CDR3 nucleotides: TGTGCCAGCAGCGAGAGGCCACTACATAATTCACCCCTCCACTTT. This translates into CASSERPLHNSPLHF.

The rearrangement links TRBV27 to TRBJ1-5; 11 nucleotides align to TRBD1. Germline-derived CDR1 and CDR2 are MNHEY and SMNVEV (reference sequence). This CDR3 region has 17 residues. The J segment lost 4 bases and the V segment lost 2 bases, leaving 7 bases of the junction unmatched. The CDR3 nucleotides are TGTGCCAGCAGTTTAAGGGGGACAGGGGGTCCAAATCAGCCCCAGCATTTT. Protein: CASSLRGTGGPNQPQHF.

The V and J genes are TRBV11-2 and TRBJ2-7; 16 nucleotides agree with TRBD2. Per germline, CDR1 SGHAT and CDR2 FQNNGV. This CDR3 is built from 14 residues. Germline trimming cut 6 bases from V and 6 bases from J; bases unmatched to any gene: 2. CDR3 amino acids: CASRGLAGGLEQYF. Written as DNA, the CDR3 is TGTGCCAGCAGGGGACTAGCGGGGGGGCTCGAGCAGTACTTC.

The V and J genes are TRBV29-1 and TRBJ1-5; 7 bases align to TRBD1. The CDR3 is 12 residues long. Germline CDR1 is SQVTM and CDR2 is ANQGSEA. With V trimmed by 4 bases and J by 9 bases, 6 bases remained unmatched. In DNA form, the CDR3 reads TGCAGCGTTGGGACAGGTGATCGGCCCCAGCATTTT. It is translated as CSVGTGDRPQHF.

This clone came up a few times. Within the sample, other DNA sequences also encode this same CDR3. The chain carries TRBV7-3 and TRBJ1-1; the D gene is possibly TRBD1 (5 bases). V was cut by 5 bases and J by 4 bases, with 8 bases left in between. The length of the CDR3 is 12 residues. The germline V gene encodes CDR1 SGHTA and CDR2 FQGTGA. CDR3 residues: CASSPGGTEAFF. DNA for the CDR3: TGTGCCAGCAGCCCCGGGGGCACTGAAGCTTTCTTT.

The chain uses TRBV19 and TRBJ1-2; no clear D gene. CDR3 length: 11 amino acids. Trimming took 5 bases from V and 5 from J, leaving 6 bases between them. Germline loops: CDR1 LNHDA, CDR2 SQIVND (reference sequence). For the CDR3, the DNA is TGTGCCAGTAGTCGAAGTTATGGCTACACCTTC. Residues: CASSRSYGYTF.

This clone occurred once. The CDR3 DNA is TGTGCCAGCAGCTTAGCGACAGGGGGCGCAAGGTCACCCCTCCACTTT. Residues: CASSLATGGARSPLHF. The chain recombines TRBV7-2 with TRBJ1-6, with 10 bases aligning to TRBD1. The J segment lost 10 bases and the V segment lost 0 bases, leaving 6 bases of the junction unmatched. The CDR3 has 16 amino acids. From germline, CDR1 is SGHTA and CDR2 FQGNSA.

CDR3 nucleotides: TGTGCCAGCAGTATGGGACGGTGGGGTCAGCCCCAGCATTTT. It is translated as CASSMGRWGQPQHF. The chain combines TRBV27 with TRBJ1-5; the D gene is possibly TRBD1 (5 bases). Deletions cut 5 bases from V and 6 bases from J, with 14 bases between. Germline V gene lookup returns CDR1 MNHEY and CDR2 SMNVEV (reference sequence). This CDR3 is built from 14 residues.